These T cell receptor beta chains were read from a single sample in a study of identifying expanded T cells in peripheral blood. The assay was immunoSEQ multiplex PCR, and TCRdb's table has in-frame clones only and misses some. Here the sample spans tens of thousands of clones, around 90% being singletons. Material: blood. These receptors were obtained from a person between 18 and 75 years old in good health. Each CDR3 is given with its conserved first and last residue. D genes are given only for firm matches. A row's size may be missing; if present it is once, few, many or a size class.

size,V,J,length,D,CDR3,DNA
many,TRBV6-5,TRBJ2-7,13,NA,CASSQTPTYEQYF,TGTGCCAGCAGTCAGACACCTACCTACGAGCAGTACTTC
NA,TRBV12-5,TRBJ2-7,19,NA,CASGLKSRGGAASSYEQYF,TGTGCTAGTGGTTTAAAATCGCGAGGCGGAGCGGCGAGCTCCTACGAGCAGTACTTC
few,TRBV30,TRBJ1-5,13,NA,CAWSKASNQPQHF,TGTGCCTGGAGCAAGGCGAGCAATCAGCCCCAGCATTTT
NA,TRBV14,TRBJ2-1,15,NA,CASSQVHYSYNEQFF,TGTGCCAGCAGCCAAGTACACTACTCCTACAATGAGCAGTTCTTC
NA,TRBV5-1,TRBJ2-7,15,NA,CASSSERGVSYEQYF,TGCGCCAGCAGCTCCGAAAGGGGTGTATCCTACGAGCAGTACTTC
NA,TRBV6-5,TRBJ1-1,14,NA,CASSYRRGNTEAFF,TGTGCCAGCAGTTATCGGAGGGGGAACACTGAAGCTTTCTTT
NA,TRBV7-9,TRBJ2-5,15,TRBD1,CASSSGTVFPETQYF,TGTGCCAGCAGCTCCGGGACAGTGTTTCCAGAGACCCAGTACTTC
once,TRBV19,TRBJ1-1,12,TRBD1,CASNPTGGQGAF,TGTGCCAGTAACCCGACCGGGGGGCAGGGGGCTTTC
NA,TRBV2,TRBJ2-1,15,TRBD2,CASSPGLAGEGEQFF,TGTGCCAGCAGTCCGGGACTAGCGGGAGAAGGTGAGCAGTTCTTC
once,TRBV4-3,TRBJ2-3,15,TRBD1,CASSQGYRGIDTQYF,TGCGCCAGCAGCCAAGGATACAGGGGGATAGATACGCAGTATTTT
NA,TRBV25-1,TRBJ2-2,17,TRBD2,CASSASRTSVITGELFF,TGTGCCAGCAGTGCCTCAAGGACTAGCGTGATCACCGGGGAGCTGTTTTTT
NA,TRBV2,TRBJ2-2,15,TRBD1,CATIGRGRNTGELFF,TGTGCCACCATCGGCAGGGGGCGAAACACCGGGGAGCTGTTTTTT
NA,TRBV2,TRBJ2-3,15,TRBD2,CASRRLAGYTDTQYF,TGTGCCAGCAGAAGACTAGCGGGGTACACAGATACGCAGTATTTT
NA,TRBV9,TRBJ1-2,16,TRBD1,CASSHYQGAGVEGYTF,TGTGCCAGCAGCCATTACCAGGGGGCGGGTGTAGAAGGCTACACCTTC
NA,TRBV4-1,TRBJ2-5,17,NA,CASSQDTELLGEETQYF,TGCGCCAGCAGCCAAGATACCGAGCTGTTGGGAGAAGAGACCCAGTACTTC
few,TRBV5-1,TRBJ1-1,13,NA,CASSPGTNTEAFF,TGCGCCAGCAGCCCTGGTACGAACACTGAAGCTTTCTTT
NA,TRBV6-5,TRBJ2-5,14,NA,CASSWTDAQETQYF,TGTGCCAGCAGTTGGACAGACGCCCAAGAGACCCAGTACTTC
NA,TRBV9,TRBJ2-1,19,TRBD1,CASSVVGRGLGASYNEQFF,TGTGCCAGCAGCGTAGTAGGCAGGGGGTTGGGGGCGTCCTACAATGAGCAGTTCTTC
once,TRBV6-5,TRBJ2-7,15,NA,CASRGMKGNSYEQYF,TGTGCCAGCCGAGGGATGAAGGGCAACTCCTACGAGCAGTACTTC
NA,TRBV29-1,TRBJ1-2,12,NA,CSVDYGDYGYTF,TGCAGCGTTGACTATGGGGACTATGGCTACACCTTC
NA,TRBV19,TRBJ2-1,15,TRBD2,CASRPTSGRAHEQFF,TGTGCCAGTAGACCTACTAGCGGGAGGGCCCATGAGCAGTTCTTC
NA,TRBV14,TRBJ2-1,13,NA,CASSQSGASEQFF,TGTGCCAGCAGCCAGTCAGGGGCAAGTGAGCAGTTCTTC
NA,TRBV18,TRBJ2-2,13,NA,CASSMTNPGELFF,TGTGCCAGCTCCATGACGAATCCCGGGGAGCTGTTTTTT
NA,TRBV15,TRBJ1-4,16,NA,CATSRVLTGQDEKLFF,TGTGCCACCAGCAGAGTCCTAACAGGTCAGGATGAAAAACTGTTTTTT
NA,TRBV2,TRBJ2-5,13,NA,CASSEVGPETQYF,TGTGCCAGCAGTGAGGTGGGACCGGAGACCCAGTACTTC
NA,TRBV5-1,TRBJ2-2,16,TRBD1,CASSLRDRANTGELFF,TGCGCCAGCAGCCTGAGGGACAGAGCGAACACCGGGGAGCTGTTTTTT
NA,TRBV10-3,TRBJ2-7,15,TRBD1,CAISGVGQSSYEQYF,TGTGCCATCAGCGGGGTGGGACAGTCCTCCTACGAGCAGTACTTC
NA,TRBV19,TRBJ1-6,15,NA,CASSIGDYQNSPLHF,TGTGCCAGTAGTATTGGTGACTACCAGAATTCACCCCTCCACTTT
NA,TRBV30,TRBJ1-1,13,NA,CAWTGTFVTEAFF,TGTGCCTGGACCGGGACCTTCGTTACTGAAGCTTTCTTT
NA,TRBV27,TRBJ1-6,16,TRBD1,CASRRRGTGGNSPLHF,TGTGCCAGCAGGCGCCGCGGGACAGGGGGAAATTCACCCCTCCACTTT
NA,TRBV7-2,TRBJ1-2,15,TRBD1,CASSLDRTPSYGYTF,TGTGCCAGCAGCTTGGACAGGACGCCTAGCTATGGCTACACCTTC
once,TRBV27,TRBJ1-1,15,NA,CASSSLPGTGAEAFF,TGTGCCAGCAGTTCGCTCCCCGGGACCGGGGCTGAAGCTTTCTTT